This TCR beta chain was observed in a study of graft-versus-host responses after intestinal transplantation. On the study more broadly: Grafts were multivisceral, liver-intestinal, or isolated intestinal. Anti-thymocyte globulin induction was given to all recipients, followed by tacrolimus and steroids for around three years.

The repertoire was sequenced with immunoSEQ multiplex PCR; TCRdb's copy has only in-frame clones and lacks some. The sample holds approximately 28,000 clones, approximately 93% seen once. The V gene lost 4 bases and the J gene lost 4 bases, with 10 bases spanning the gap. The CDR3 spans 13 residues. Germline CDR1 LNHDA, CDR2 SQIVND (reference sequence). Study-wide points: Among recipient marrow samples, GvH clones were found; some appeared first in ileum or blood. Individuals carrying graft-donor T cell macrochimerism showed high graft-versus-host to host-versus-graft clonal ratios in allografts.

This clone has a single count. Its antigen is undetermined. The source material was PBMCs, sampled about 70 days after intestinal transplant. The chain carries TRBV19 and TRBJ1-2; D gene ambiguous. The receptor was derived from a human patient who received an intestinal transplant, so some T cells may come from the graft donor. The CDR3 region is CASSTPPPYGYTF. In nucleotides, the CDR3 is TGTGCCAGTAGTACCCCCCCGCCCTATGGCTACACCTTC.